These T cell receptor beta chains were read from a single sample in a study of vaccination effects on CD4 cells after COVID-19. Generated by immunoSEQ multiplex PCR, the TCRdb table keeps only in-frame clones and is missing some. The sample records 50,000 to 75,000 clones, 70% to 80% being singletons. No antigen is known for these receptors. Here the sequenced sample was CD4+ T cells from PBMCs cultured without peptide, taken before COVID-19 vaccination. The receptors were sampled from a human donor who received a COVID-19 vaccine. The CDR3 runs from the conserved cysteine through the conserved F or W. D genes are given only for firm matches. Size tells how often a clone was seen (once, few, many) or the class of an expanded clone, and some rows leave it out.

V: TRBV6-5; size: -; D: -; J: TRBJ2-5; CDR3: CASFFTHQETQYF; DNA: TGTGCCAGCTTTTTTACACATCAAGAGACCCAGTACTTC
V: TRBV6-6; size: -; D: -; J: TRBJ2-1; CDR3: CASISRLSYNEQFF; DNA: TGTGCCAGCATTTCGCGGCTGTCCTACAATGAGCAGTTCTTC
V: TRBV19; size: -; D: -; J: TRBJ1-2; CDR3: CALKRGNYGYTF; DNA: TGTGCCCTTAAGCGGGGTAACTATGGCTACACCTTC
V: TRBV28; size: -; D: -; J: TRBJ1-5; CDR3: CASSLRHERNQPQHF; DNA: TGTGCCAGCAGTTTACGGCACGAACGCAATCAGCCCCAGCATTTT
V: TRBV5-6; size: -; D: -; J: TRBJ2-3; CDR3: CASSKGDSTSTDTQYF; DNA: TGTGCCAGCAGTAAGGGTGACAGTACTAGCACAGATACGCAGTATTTT
V: TRBV27; size: -; D: TRBD1; J: TRBJ2-2; CDR3: CASSLGTGSTGELFF; DNA: TGTGCCAGCAGTTTAGGGACAGGGTCGACCGGGGAGCTGTTTTTT
V: TRBV29-1; size: -; D: -; J: TRBJ2-1; CDR3: CSVDGSAKNYNEQFF; DNA: TGCAGCGTTGATGGTAGCGCGAAAAACTACAATGAGCAGTTCTTC
V: TRBV18; size: -; D: TRBD1; J: TRBJ2-5; CDR3: CASSPGTGSGETQYF; DNA: TGTGCCAGCTCACCAGGGACAGGGTCGGGTGAGACCCAGTACTTC
V: TRBV2; size: -; D: TRBD1; J: TRBJ1-2; CDR3: CASTSGTGIDTNYGYTF; DNA: TGTGCCAGCACTTCCGGGACAGGGATCGACACTAACTATGGCTACACCTTC
V: TRBV18; size: few; D: -; J: TRBJ1-5; CDR3: CASSPPGPTNQPQHF; DNA: TGTGCCAGCTCACCTCCCGGGCCCACTAATCAGCCCCAGCATTTT
V: TRBV5-6; size: -; D: -; J: TRBJ1-2; CDR3: CASSLGGSYGYTF; DNA: TGTGCCAGCAGCTTGGGAGGGAGTTATGGCTACACCTTC
V: TRBV19; size: -; D: -; J: TRBJ2-3; CDR3: CASKLLASTDTQYF; DNA: TGTGCCAGTAAGCTATTGGCTAGCACAGATACGCAGTATTTT
V: TRBV28; size: -; D: TRBD1; J: TRBJ1-5; CDR3: CASSYPGTGGARPQHF; DNA: TGTGCCAGCAGTTACCCCGGGACAGGGGGTGCACGCCCCCAGCATTTT
V: TRBV18; size: -; D: -; J: TRBJ1-5; CDR3: CASSPSSSRDQPQHF; DNA: TGTGCCAGCTCACCTTCTAGTAGTAGGGATCAGCCCCAGCATTTT
V: TRBV3-1/TRBV3-2; size: -; D: -; J: TRBJ1-4; CDR3: CASSQGGLIEKLFF; DNA: TGTGCCAGCAGCCAAGGTGGGCTGATTGAAAAACTGTTTTTT
V: TRBV30; size: -; D: -; J: TRBJ1-2; CDR3: CAWRTGPRYTF; DNA: TGTGCCTGGAGGACCGGACCACGCTACACCTTC
V: TRBV3-1/TRBV3-2; size: -; D: TRBD1; J: TRBJ2-2; CDR3: CASSKRQGPGELFF; DNA: TGTGCCAGCAGCAAACGACAGGGGCCCGGGGAGCTGTTTTTT
V: TRBV6-4; size: -; D: -; J: TRBJ1-4; CDR3: CASSDCALGGLEEKLFF; DNA: TGTGCCAGCAGTGACTGTGCCTTGGGGGGGCTGGAAGAAAAACTGTTTTTT
V: TRBV4-1; size: -; D: -; J: TRBJ1-3; CDR3: CASSQGTSGNTIYF; DNA: TGCGCCAGCAGCCAAGGGACCTCTGGAAACACCATATATTTT
V: TRBV5-1; size: -; D: -; J: TRBJ2-5; CDR3: CASRMGPFEETQYF; DNA: TGCGCCAGCAGAATGGGACCCTTTGAAGAGACCCAGTACTTC
V: TRBV12-3/TRBV12-4; size: -; D: -; J: TRBJ1-2; CDR3: CASSLWQNYGYTF; DNA: TGTGCCAGCAGTTTGTGGCAGAACTATGGCTACACCTTC
V: TRBV18; size: -; D: -; J: TRBJ1-2; CDR3: CASSPGPNSYGYTF; DNA: TGTGCCAGCTCACCGGGACCGAATAGCTATGGCTACACCTTC
V: TRBV2; size: -; D: -; J: TRBJ1-5; CDR3: CASSTRGVSPSSNQPQHF; DNA: TGTGCCAGCAGTACTCGGGGTGTCAGTCCATCCAGCAATCAGCCCCAGCATTTT
V: TRBV7-3; size: -; D: -; J: TRBJ2-1; CDR3: CASSPLGTNSYNEQFF; DNA: TGTGCCAGCAGCCCGCTCGGGACAAACTCATACAATGAGCAGTTCTTC
V: TRBV21-1; size: -; D: -; J: TRBJ1-1; CDR3: CASSKGTGGHTEAFF; DNA: TGTGCCAGCAGCAAAGGGACAGGGGGCCACACTGAAGCTTTCTTT
V: TRBV19; size: -; D: -; J: TRBJ2-6; CDR3: CASSIGSGSGANVLTF; DNA: TGTGCCAGTAGTATAGGGTCGGGCTCTGGGGCCAACGTCCTGACTTTC
V: TRBV30; size: -; D: -; J: TRBJ1-1; CDR3: CAWSRDLNTEAFF; DNA: TGTGCCTGGAGCAGGGACCTGAACACTGAAGCTTTCTTT
V: TRBV5-1; size: -; D: -; J: TRBJ1-1; CDR3: CASSLTVIGGSTEAFF; DNA: TGCGCCAGCAGCTTAACGGTTATTGGTGGTAGCACTGAAGCTTTCTTT